Sequencing of this T cell receptor (beta chain) was carried out in a study of OX40 agonist ivuxolimab in advanced cancers. Study-level information: Ivuxolimab, an antibody acting as an agonist of OX40 (CD134), was used to treat patients. Past anti-PD-1, anti-PD-L1 or anti-CTLA-4 therapy was accepted, and 30% to 45% had received some.

Germline CDR1 is MNHEY and CDR2 is SMNVEV (reference sequence). V was clipped by 3 bases and J by 0 bases, with 12 bases between them. The CDR3 consists of 17 residues. A word on this clone: Antigen: not known.

Study findings and constraints: Some of the nonresponding patients also showed low levels of normalized T-cell clonal expansion. Within 6 weeks, CD4+ and CD8+ blood T cells expanded clonally at 0.1 to 3.0 mg/kg.

Sequencing used immunoSEQ multiplex PCR; TCRdb keeps in-frame clones, though not all of them. The sample consists of about 77,000 clones, about 84% of them appearing once. The sequencing used CD4+ or CD8+ T cells sorted from blood, collected in a trial of the OX40 agonist ivuxolimab. The TCR sequence derives from an adult with an advanced solid tumor such as melanoma, head and neck, liver or kidney cancer. V gene TRBV27 combines with J gene TRBJ1-6; no clear D. The CDR3 spells CASSFLEPSSYNSPLHF. The CDR3 coding sequence is TGTGCCAGCAGTTTCCTCGAGCCCTCCTCCTATAATTCACCCCTCCACTTT.